A selection of T cell receptor beta chains follows, all from one sample in a study of technical replicates of blood from several donors. TCRdb's copy holds only in-frame clones and misses some; the assay was immunoSEQ multiplex PCR. The sample has 65,000 to 80,000 clones; 95% to 98% are singletons. The sequencing sample was made of T cells isolated from PBMCs. These TCRs come from a human donor in good health. The CDR3 runs from the conserved cysteine through the conserved F or W. D genes are given only for firm matches. Clone size is shown for a subset of rows, as once, few, many or a class of expanded clone.

DNA: TGTGCCAGCAGTTCCAGACTAGCGGGAGTCACAGATACGCAGTATTTT
CDR3: CASSSRLAGVTDTQYF
D: TRBD2
length: 16
size: once
J: TRBJ2-3
V: TRBV5-6

DNA: TGTGCCAGCAGCTTAAGTAGCGGGTTGGAGGAGACCCAGTACTTC
CDR3: CASSLSSGLEETQYF
D: TRBD2
length: 15
size: NA
J: TRBJ2-5
V: TRBV11-2

DNA: TGTGCCAGCAGCCCCTGGGACAGGAGCACTGAAGCTTTCTTT
CDR3: CASSPWDRSTEAFF
D: TRBD1
length: 14
size: NA
J: TRBJ1-1
V: TRBV9

DNA: TGTGCCAGCAGCGTAGGGGAGGAGCAGTTCTTC
CDR3: CASSVGEEQFF
D: NA
length: 11
size: NA
J: TRBJ2-1
V: TRBV9

DNA: TGTGCCAGCAGTCCCTCTGTGGGAGAAAACACCGGGGAGCTGTTTTTT
CDR3: CASSPSVGENTGELFF
D: NA
length: 16
size: NA
J: TRBJ2-2
V: TRBV27

DNA: TGTGCCAGCACGGAAAGGGGGGGGGCCAAAAACATTCAGTACTTC
CDR3: CASTERGGAKNIQYF
D: NA
length: 15
size: NA
J: TRBJ2-4
V: TRBV27

DNA: TGTGCCAGCAGTTTATTCGGGGGTCTCTACGAGCAGTACTTC
CDR3: CASSLFGGLYEQYF
D: NA
length: 14
size: once
J: TRBJ2-7
V: TRBV27

DNA: TGTGCCAGCAGCTTTACAGGGAGCACCGGGGAGCTGTTTTTT
CDR3: CASSFTGSTGELFF
D: NA
length: 14
size: once
J: TRBJ2-2
V: TRBV5-5

DNA: TGTGCCAGCCGGACAGGGGACGGAAACACCATATATTTT
CDR3: CASRTGDGNTIYF
D: TRBD1
length: 13
size: NA
J: TRBJ1-3
V: TRBV6-5

DNA: TGCAGCGTAGACGCCTTAGCGGGAGGGACCGGGGAGCTGTTTTTT
CDR3: CSVDALAGGTGELFF
D: TRBD2
length: 15
size: NA
J: TRBJ2-2
V: TRBV29-1

DNA: TGTGCCAGCAGCTTTGGACAGGGGCAGTTGGACCCTGGAGGGGAGCTGTTTTTT
CDR3: CASSFGQGQLDPGGELFF
D: TRBD1
length: 18
size: NA
J: TRBJ2-2
V: TRBV5-4

DNA: TGCGCCAGCAGCGCTACAGGGGGCCTAAGCACAGATACGCAGTATTTT
CDR3: CASSATGGLSTDTQYF
D: TRBD1
length: 16
size: NA
J: TRBJ2-3
V: TRBV5-1

DNA: TGTGCCAGCAGCTTAGAAGGCGGCAGCGAAAAACTGTTTTTT
CDR3: CASSLEGGSEKLFF
D: NA
length: 14
size: NA
J: TRBJ1-4
V: TRBV11-1

DNA: TGTGCCAGCAGTTACTCCGGGACAGGGGGAACCTACGAGCAGTACTTC
CDR3: CASSYSGTGGTYEQYF
D: TRBD1
length: 16
size: NA
J: TRBJ2-7
V: TRBV6-5

DNA: TGTGCCATCAGTGAGACTAATAGCGGGAGTGACTACGAGCAGTACTTC
CDR3: CAISETNSGSDYEQYF
D: TRBD2
length: 16
size: NA
J: TRBJ2-7
V: TRBV10-3

DNA: TGCGCCAGCAGCTTGGACAACTCCTACGAGCAGTACTTC
CDR3: CASSLDNSYEQYF
D: NA
length: 13
size: NA
J: TRBJ2-7
V: TRBV5-1

DNA: TGTGCCAGCAGCTTAGTTCCTAGCGGGGATACTTACGAGCAGTACTTC
CDR3: CASSLVPSGDTYEQYF
D: TRBD2
length: 16
size: NA
J: TRBJ2-7
V: TRBV7-6

DNA: TGTGCCAGCAGTTTCGAACAGGGGATAGGCGGCTACACCTTC
CDR3: CASSFEQGIGGYTF
D: TRBD1
length: 14
size: NA
J: TRBJ1-2
V: TRBV27

DNA: TGCGCCAGCAGCCAAGATGGCGGGAGCACAGATACGCAGTATTTT
CDR3: CASSQDGGSTDTQYF
D: NA
length: 15
size: NA
J: TRBJ2-3
V: TRBV4-3

DNA: TGTGCCAGCAGCCTTGGCTCCGAGCAGTACTTC
CDR3: CASSLGSEQYF
D: NA
length: 11
size: once
J: TRBJ2-7
V: TRBV27

DNA: TGTGCCAGCAGCTGGGACAGGGGAGGGGACACCATATATTTT
CDR3: CASSWDRGGDTIYF
D: TRBD1
length: 14
size: NA
J: TRBJ1-3
V: TRBV5-4

DNA: TGTGCCAGCAGCGCAGAAGCCTACGAGCAGTACTTC
CDR3: CASSAEAYEQYF
D: NA
length: 12
size: NA
J: TRBJ2-7
V: TRBV11-3

DNA: TGCGCCAGCAGCCAGCCAAGAATAGCGGGCGTCTCCTACGAGCAGTACTTC
CDR3: CASSQPRIAGVSYEQYF
D: TRBD2
length: 17
size: NA
J: TRBJ2-7
V: TRBV4-1

DNA: TGTGCCAGCAGCTTAGATCCCAGGCCGGAAGAGCAGTACTTC
CDR3: CASSLDPRPEEQYF
D: NA
length: 14
size: NA
J: TRBJ2-7
V: TRBV11-2

DNA: TGTGCCAGCAGCTTAGGAGGGAGGACCGGGGAGCTGTTTTTT
CDR3: CASSLGGRTGELFF
D: NA
length: 14
size: once
J: TRBJ2-2
V: TRBV13

DNA: TGTGCCAGCAGCGTAGATTCTGAGGGGGTTCATGGCTACACCTTC
CDR3: CASSVDSEGVHGYTF
D: NA
length: 15
size: NA
J: TRBJ1-2
V: TRBV9

DNA: TGTGCCAGCAGTTACTCGCGGGGCGCCGCTGGCTACACCTTC
CDR3: CASSYSRGAAGYTF
D: NA
length: 14
size: NA
J: TRBJ1-2
V: TRBV6-5

DNA: TGTGCCAGCAGGGGCTCCCCCACTCAGCCCCAGCATTTT
CDR3: CASRGSPTQPQHF
D: NA
length: 13
size: NA
J: TRBJ1-5
V: TRBV6-5

DNA: TGCGCCAGCAGCCAAGAACTAGCCGAGGGATTCGAGGAGCTGTTTTTT
CDR3: CASSQELAEGFEELFF
D: NA
length: 16
size: NA
J: TRBJ2-2
V: TRBV4-1

DNA: TGTGCCTGGAACCGTGGACAGGGAGGGCCTGAAGCTTTCTTT
CDR3: CAWNRGQGGPEAFF
D: TRBD1
length: 14
size: NA
J: TRBJ1-1
V: TRBV30

DNA: TGTGCCAGCAGCTCCCATGGGGGGACCGGGGAGCTGTTTTTT
CDR3: CASSSHGGTGELFF
D: NA
length: 14
size: few
J: TRBJ2-2
V: TRBV7-3

DNA: TGTGCCACGACTACCAAAAGCTCCTACAATGAGCAGTTCTTC
CDR3: CATTTKSSYNEQFF
D: NA
length: 14
size: NA
J: TRBJ2-1
V: TRBV2

DNA: TGTGCCAGCAGCTTAAGTGCGGGGGGCATATATAGCAATCAGCCCCAGCATTTT
CDR3: CASSLSAGGIYSNQPQHF
D: NA
length: 18
size: once
J: TRBJ1-5
V: TRBV7-8

DNA: TGTGCCAGCAGTTTGTTCAGAAGTGGCACTGAAGCTTTCTTT
CDR3: CASSLFRSGTEAFF
D: NA
length: 14
size: NA
J: TRBJ1-1
V: TRBV27

DNA: TGTGCCAGCAGCTTGGGGTCGGGAGACTATAGCAATCAGCCCCAGCATTTT
CDR3: CASSLGSGDYSNQPQHF
D: NA
length: 17
size: NA
J: TRBJ1-5
V: TRBV5-6

DNA: TGTGCCAGCAGCTTAGAGTACGGGAGATTGACAGATACGCAGTATTTT
CDR3: CASSLEYGRLTDTQYF
D: NA
length: 16
size: NA
J: TRBJ2-3
V: TRBV7-2

DNA: TGTGCCAGCAGCATATACCCAAACCTAGCGGAACACACAGATACGCAGTATTTT
CDR3: CASSIYPNLAEHTDTQYF
D: TRBD2
length: 18
size: NA
J: TRBJ2-3
V: TRBV11-2

DNA: TGTGCCAGCAGCTCCCCACAGGCGATTGGCTACACCTTC
CDR3: CASSSPQAIGYTF
D: NA
length: 13
size: NA
J: TRBJ1-2
V: TRBV5-4

DNA: TGTGCCAGCAGTGAAGGCGGACAGGGTTATCAGCCCCAGCATTTT
CDR3: CASSEGGQGYQPQHF
D: TRBD1
length: 15
size: NA
J: TRBJ1-5
V: TRBV6-1